This T cell receptor beta chain appears in the sequencing data of a study of memory CD4+ T cells and cytomegalovirus serostatus. Looking at the study overall: This sample comes from healthy Belgian adults, several CMV seropositive, roughly 22 seronegative. Study-wide points: About 40% of the roughly 160 known CMV-associated TCRbeta sequences appeared in CD4+ memory.

A note on this clone: Its antigen is not identified.

The data were produced by immunoSEQ multiplex PCR, yet TCRdb's version contains in-frame clones alone and is incomplete. The sample has around 60,000 clones, roughly three quarters seen once. V shed 7 bases and J shed 0 bases, with 15 bases lying between them. This CDR3 is 15 amino acids long. Germline assignment: CDR1 SEHNR and CDR2 FQNEAQ (reference sequence). The sort gate was single viable CD3+CD4+CD8-CD45RO+ cells for memory CD4+ T cells. Total CD4+ T cells were enriched by CD4 positive selection. This receptor was obtained from an adult in good health and CMV-seronegative. V is TRBV7-9 and J is TRBJ1-1, with D tentatively TRBD1 (5 bases). The source material was memory CD4+ T cells from blood. The CDR3 DNA reads TGTGCCAGCATCAGACCGGGACCGATGAACACTGAAGCTTTCTTT. Translation: CASIRPGPMNTEAFF.